This entry features one T cell receptor (beta chain) sequence. Antigen specificity is unknown. The CDR3 sequence is 16 residues long. Germline V gene sequence: CDR1 MNHNY, CDR2 SVGAGI (reference sequence). Trimming removed 0 bases from V and 3 bases from J; junction bases left unmatched: 4. How the authors handled the data: Junction-only sequences without quality scores were provided by ImmunoSEQ, so filtering was different. Libraries were prepared by immunoSEQ multiplex PCR; TCRdb keeps only in-frame clonotypes and omits some of them. From that table come the V and J calls and clone size; the DNA was used to work out D and trimming. The sample carries about 2,200,000 clones, roughly 91% recorded once. Selected positively for CCR7 and CD45RO-negative, naive CD8 cells excluded terminally differentiated effector memory CD45RA+ cells. This sample is drawn from a study of shared clonotypes between healthy human individuals.

Findings of the study overall: Large depth notwithstanding, sorted-subset sequencing proved incomplete by rarefaction. Represented genetic and exposure-history diversity was restricted by having few donors.

The sample was naive CD8+ T cells from PBMCs. The TCR sequence derives from a man between 18 and 29 years old in good health. Some clones in this sample may be carry-over from other donors' samples. V is TRBV6-6 and J is TRBJ2-3; 9 bases are a match to TRBD1. CDR3 protein: CASSYSIGTGTDTQYF. The CDR3 bases are TGTGCCAGCAGTTACTCGATAGGGACAGGGACAGATACGCAGTATTTT.